These 7 T cell receptor beta chains were all obtained from the same sample, sequenced in a study of breast tumors, draining lymph nodes, adjacent tissues. One entry per CDR3 protein results from TCRdb running MiXCR on the multiplex PCR reads. The sample includes 130,000 or so distinct CDR3 sequences, about 33% of them seen just once. Breast cancer patients provided tissue from their axillary draining lymph nodes. The sample taken for sequencing was axillary lymph node tissue. Every receptor here comes from a female donor with breast cancer. Some clones in this sample may be carry-over from other donors' samples.

J is TRBJ1-1 and V is TRBV5-6; weak D call: TRBD1 (6 bases). The CDR3 length is 14 residues. The germline gives CDR1 SGHDT, CDR2 YYEEEE. The V and J ends lost 4 bases and 2 bases respectively, with 12 bases between them. This chain's CDR3 is CASSTGHLNTEAFF. Written as DNA, the CDR3 is TGTGCCAGCAGCACGGGACATTTAAACACTGAAGCTTTCTTT.

This clonotype was recorded many times. CDR3 in DNA: TGTGCCAGCAGTTCCCCAAACCAGGGAGGCGGCTACACCTTC. It codes for CASSSPNQGGGYTF. V and J are TRBV6-2 or TRBV6-3 and TRBJ1-2, with TRBD1 as a possible D gene (5 bases). V lost 4 bases, J lost 8 bases, and 17 bases lay in between. The CDR3 contains 14 residues. CDR1 and CDR2 (germline): MNHEY, SVGEGT.

As to this clonotype: With a much larger clone just one base away, this may be a read error. The chain links TRBV10-3 to TRBJ2-1, with 12 bases matching TRBD1. CDR3 size: 16 residues. Germline values: CDR1 ENHRY, CDR2 SYGVKD. The CDR3 region has the DNA TGTGCCATCAGTGAGGGGGGACAGGGGGCCTACAATGGGCAGTTCTTC. It translates to CAISEGGQGAYNGQFF.

Many counts were recorded for this clonotype. The J gene is TRBJ1-2, the V gene TRBV2; D is unresolved. V shed 6 bases and J shed 7 bases, with 12 bases lying between them. This CDR3 has 12 amino acids. Germline V gene lookup returns CDR1 SNHLY and CDR2 FYNNEI. CDR3 DNA: TGTGCCAGCAGCTCTAATTGGGCTGGCTACACCTTC. Its translation: CASSSNWAGYTF.

This clonotype has ten or more counts. CDR3 bases: TGTGCCTGGAGTCCCCGAGGAGTGGGCAATCAGCCCCAGCATTTT. Translating it yields CAWSPRGVGNQPQHF. The gene calls are TRBV30 and TRBJ1-5; no reliable D call. Germline CDR1 is GTSNPN and CDR2 is SVGIG (reference sequence). V was clipped by 2 bases and J by 2 bases, with 13 bases between them. The CDR3 contains 15 residues. The full variable domain, its missing parts supplied by reference TRBV30 and TRBJ1-5, is SQTIHQWPATLVQPVGSPLSLECTVEGTSNPNLYWYRQAAGRGLQLLFYSVGIGQISSEVPQNLSASRPQDRQFILSSKKLLLSDSGFYLCAWSPRGVGNQPQHFGDGTRLSIL.

This clonotype was counted many times. The V and J genes are TRBV19 and TRBJ2-1, with a weak D call TRBD1 (6 bases). The CDR3 loop spans 14 amino acids. V lost 7 bases and J 4 bases, leaving 14 bases between the germline ends. Germline CDR1 LNHDA, CDR2 SQIVND (reference sequence). The CDR3 reads CASTKTGVYNEQFF. The DNA for the CDR3 is TGTGCCAGTACCAAGACAGGCGTGTACAATGAGCAGTTCTTC.

Details on this clonotype: The junction departs from the called germline gene at one end, perhaps through a read error. The chain employs TRBV20-1 and TRBJ2-1; 8 nucleotides align to TRBD2. In germline, CDR1 is DFQATT, CDR2 SNEGSKA (reference sequence). This CDR3 is built from 17 residues. For the CDR3, the DNA is TGCCGTGCTGACGCAGCCACCGGGACTAGCTCCTACAATGAGCAGTTCTTC. This sequence encodes CRADAATGTSSYNEQFF.